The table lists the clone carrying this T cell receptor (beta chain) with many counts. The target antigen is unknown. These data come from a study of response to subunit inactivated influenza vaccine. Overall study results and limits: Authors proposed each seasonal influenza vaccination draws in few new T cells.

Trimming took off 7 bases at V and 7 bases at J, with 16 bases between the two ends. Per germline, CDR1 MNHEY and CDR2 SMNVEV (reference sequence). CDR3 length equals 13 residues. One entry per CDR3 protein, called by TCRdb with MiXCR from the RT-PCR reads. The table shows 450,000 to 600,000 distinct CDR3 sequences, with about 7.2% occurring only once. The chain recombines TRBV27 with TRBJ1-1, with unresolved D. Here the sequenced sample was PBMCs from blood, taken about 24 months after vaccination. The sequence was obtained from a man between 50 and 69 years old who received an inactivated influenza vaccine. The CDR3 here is CASKKDGFGEAFF. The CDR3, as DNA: TGTGCCAGCAAGAAGGACGGGTTCGGTGAAGCTTTCTTT.